Listed below are T cell receptor beta chains from one sample, sequenced in a study of T cells expressing NK-cell markers. TCRdb reprocessed the 5' RACE reads and keeps a single row for each CDR3 protein, giving no DNA. The repertoire table contains around 550,000 distinct CDR3 sequences. Sample: blood T cells: a sorted CD56 or NKG2C T cell subset, CD4+ or CD8+ T cells, or bulk PBMC T cells (not recorded which). These receptors came from a man between 18 and 29 years old in good health. Both conserved end residues are part of each CDR3. Each record gives: J gene, V gene, CDR3 protein.

TRBJ2-5	TRBV29-1	CSVATSGSFGETQYF
TRBJ2-3	TRBV10-3	CAISNRQTLANTDTQYF
TRBJ2-2	TRBV15	CATSRDTARELFF
TRBJ2-5	TRBV24-1	CATSDSGTGLRETQYF
TRBJ2-7	TRBV5-1	CASSLAGGSYEQYF
TRBJ2-1	TRBV28	CASSLRGGVYNEQFF
TRBJ2-5	TRBV9	CASSFQAGKETQYF
TRBJ2-7	TRBV27	CASSPGGGTYEQYF
TRBJ1-1	TRBV12-3/TRBV12-4	CASGAGDEAFF
TRBJ2-1	TRBV7-2	CASSLASGRSGEQFF
TRBJ2-1	TRBV5-1	CASNQGQTFPDYNEQFF
TRBJ2-7	TRBV6-2/TRBV6-3	CASSYGQGVAYEQYF
TRBJ2-7	TRBV5-5	CASSSTVGSAYEQYF
TRBJ2-2	TRBV7-9	CASSPPGGGRSGELFF
TRBJ1-6	TRBV10-1	CASSELPVNSPLHF
TRBJ2-1	TRBV6-1	CASRPDRGSYNEQFF
TRBJ2-3	TRBV15	CATSSLQGARDTQYF
TRBJ2-4	TRBV28	CASSFQNPILAGGSIGYF
TRBJ2-2	TRBV5-1	CASSLTGGRTGELFF
TRBJ2-3	TRBV5-1	CASSREGDTQYF
TRBJ2-7	TRBV12-3/TRBV12-4	CASSETGTYEQYF
TRBJ2-1	TRBV5-1	CASSLTRGGGFVPLDEQFF
TRBJ1-6	TRBV7-2	CASTLGVSPLHF
TRBJ1-3	TRBV2	CASREDASSGNTIYF
TRBJ2-1	TRBV12-3/TRBV12-4	CASSLTAVGEQFF
TRBJ1-1	TRBV3-1	CASSHSDRLANTEAFF
TRBJ2-1	TRBV7-9	CASTNRGRSYNEQFF
TRBJ1-2	TRBV27	CASSPTGVTAGYTF
TRBJ2-5	TRBV7-2	CASRKQGLRETQYF
TRBJ1-1	TRBV18	CASSPTGNMARWAFF
TRBJ2-7	TRBV6-5	CASSYPSTREQYF
TRBJ2-1	TRBV19	CASSMTGVGSEQFF
TRBJ2-1	TRBV18	CASSPTLGTTVEQFF
TRBJ2-5	TRBV12-3/TRBV12-4	CASSFGFRQGANARYQETQYF
TRBJ2-1	TRBV9	CASSVGDSSNNEQFF
TRBJ2-2	TRBV7-9	CASSPRTSGTGELFF
TRBJ2-7	TRBV7-2	CASSLARLTYEQYF
TRBJ2-3	TRBV5-1	CASSGPTALGASTDTQYF
TRBJ2-1	TRBV6-2/TRBV6-3	CASLGRGDEQFF
TRBJ2-7	TRBV29-1	CSAHISGGQGPPYEQYF
TRBJ2-5	TRBV15	CATSRDDRLRETQYF
TRBJ2-7	TRBV14	CASSQVPGKGYEQYF
TRBJ2-3	TRBV29-1	CSVVGENTDTQYF
TRBJ2-1	TRBV5-1	CASSPWTSGRNEQFF
TRBJ1-5	TRBV19	CATHGTVSNQPQHF
TRBJ1-1	TRBV5-1	CASSRDSMNTEAFF
TRBJ2-1	TRBV24-1	CATSAPSLEQYNEQFF
TRBJ1-4	TRBV29-1	CSAMTFPKRELFF
TRBJ1-2	TRBV7-2	CASSRFILGNYGYTF
TRBJ2-3	TRBV4-2	CASSQDVGSGQTDTQYF
TRBJ2-3	TRBV5-1	CASRTALKQYF
TRBJ2-7	TRBV6-1	CASGIGSPYEQYF
TRBJ2-2	TRBV6-5	CASSYAVAGAGELFF
TRBJ2-7	TRBV7-8	CASSLASAGLYEQYF
TRBJ2-1	TRBV11-2	CASSSLAGEREQFF
TRBJ2-1	TRBV20-1	CSASAGLAGRNEQFF
TRBJ2-3	TRBV7-2	CASSLWTRMPYF
TRBJ1-2	TRBV12-3/TRBV12-4	CASSFSGRGYTF
TRBJ1-3	TRBV12-3/TRBV12-4	CASTIDRDRNTIYF
TRBJ1-2	TRBV29-1	CSVREGDYGYTF